This record looks at one T cell receptor (beta chain) sequence and its context. The sample originates from a study of blood T cell repertoires in COVID-19. Across the study: Samples representing acute and convalescent COVID-19 were sourced from the United States, Italy and Spain. Nucleic acid was either cDNA or gDNA, and it came from T cells, B-cell-depleted T cells, or PBMCs.

Using immunoSEQ multiplex PCR, the repertoire was profiled, and TCRdb retains in-frame clones only, with some absent. This table holds about 76,000 clones, approximately 86% found once. The CDR3 contains 16 residues. The germline gives CDR1 SGHTA, CDR2 FQGTGA. V dropped 6 bases and J dropped 3 bases, with 19 bases sitting between them. The specimen was peripheral blood. The source of this sequence is a human donor in a cohort sampled during active COVID-19. V and J are TRBV7-3 and TRBJ2-3; no clear D. The CDR3 DNA reads as TGTGCCAGCAGAATTAACGTTTTGGTAGTGACAGATACGCAGTATTTT. Translating it yields CASRINVLVVTDTQYF. Full variable domain (remainder filled in from reference TRBV7-3 and TRBJ2-3): GAGVSQTPSNKVTEKGKYVELRCDPISGHTALYWYRQSLGQGPEFLIYFQGTGAADDSGLPNDRFFAVRPEGSVSTLKIQRTERGDSAVYLCASRINVLVVTDTQYFGPGTRLTVL.